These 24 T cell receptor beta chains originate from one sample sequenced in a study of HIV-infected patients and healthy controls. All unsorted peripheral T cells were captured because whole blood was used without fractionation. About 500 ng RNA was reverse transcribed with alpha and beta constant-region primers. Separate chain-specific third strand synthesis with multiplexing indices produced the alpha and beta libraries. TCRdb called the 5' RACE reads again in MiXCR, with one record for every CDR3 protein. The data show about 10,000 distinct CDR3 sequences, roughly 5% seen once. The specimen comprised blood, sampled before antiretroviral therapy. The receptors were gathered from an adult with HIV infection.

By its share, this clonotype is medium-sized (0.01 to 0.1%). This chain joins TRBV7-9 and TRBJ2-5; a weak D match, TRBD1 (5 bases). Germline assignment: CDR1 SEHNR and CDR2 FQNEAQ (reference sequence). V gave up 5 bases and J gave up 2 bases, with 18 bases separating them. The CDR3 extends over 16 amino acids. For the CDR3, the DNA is TGTGCCAGCAGCAACCGAATAGGACACGAACAAGAGACCCAGTACTTC. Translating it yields CASSNRIGHEQETQYF.

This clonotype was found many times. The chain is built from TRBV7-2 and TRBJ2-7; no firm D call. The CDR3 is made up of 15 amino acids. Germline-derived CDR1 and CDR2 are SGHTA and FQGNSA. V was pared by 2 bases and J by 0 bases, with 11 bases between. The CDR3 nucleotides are TGTGCCAGCAGCTTAAGTGCCGGTCCCTCCTACGAGCAGTACTTC. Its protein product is CASSLSAGPSYEQYF. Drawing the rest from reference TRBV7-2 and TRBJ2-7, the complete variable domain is GAGVSQSPSNKVTEKGKDVELRCDPISGHTALYWYRQSLGQGLEFLIYFQGNSAPDKSGLPSDRFSAERTGGSVSTLTIQRTQQEDSAVYLCASSLSAGPSYEQYFGPGTRLTVT.

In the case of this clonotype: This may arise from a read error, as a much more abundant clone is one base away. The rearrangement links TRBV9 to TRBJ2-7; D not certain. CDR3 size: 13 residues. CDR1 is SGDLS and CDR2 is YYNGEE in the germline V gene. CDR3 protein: CASSVDSAYEHYF. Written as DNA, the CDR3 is TGTGCCAGCAGCGTAGACAGCGCCTACGAGCATTACTTC.

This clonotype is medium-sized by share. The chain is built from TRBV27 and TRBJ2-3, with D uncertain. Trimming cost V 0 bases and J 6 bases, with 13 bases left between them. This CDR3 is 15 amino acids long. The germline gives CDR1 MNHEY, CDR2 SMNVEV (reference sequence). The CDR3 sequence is CASSLSTGRRDTQYF. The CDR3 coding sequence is TGTGCCAGCAGTTTATCGACGGGCCGAAGGGATACGCAGTATTTT.

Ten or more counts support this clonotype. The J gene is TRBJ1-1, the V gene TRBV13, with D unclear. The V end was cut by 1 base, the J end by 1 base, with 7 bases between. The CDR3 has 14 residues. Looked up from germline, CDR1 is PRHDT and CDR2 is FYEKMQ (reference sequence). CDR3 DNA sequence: TGTGCCAGCAGCTTAGAGCGGCAGAACACTGAAGCTTTCTTT. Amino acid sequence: CASSLERQNTEAFF.

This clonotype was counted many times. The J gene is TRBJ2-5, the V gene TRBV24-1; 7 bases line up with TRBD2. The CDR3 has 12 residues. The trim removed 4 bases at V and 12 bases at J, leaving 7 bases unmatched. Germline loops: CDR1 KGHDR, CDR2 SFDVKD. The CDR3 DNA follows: TGTGCCACCAGTGACGGTAGCGGGCCTAAGTACTTC. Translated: CATSDGSGPKYF.

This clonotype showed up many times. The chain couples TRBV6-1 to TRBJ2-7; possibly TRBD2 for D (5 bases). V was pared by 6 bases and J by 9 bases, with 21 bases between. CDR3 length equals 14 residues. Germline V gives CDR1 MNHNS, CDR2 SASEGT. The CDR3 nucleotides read TGTGCCAGCAGGACAAACTATGGACTTGTCGTGCAGTACTTC. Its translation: CASRTNYGLVVQYF.

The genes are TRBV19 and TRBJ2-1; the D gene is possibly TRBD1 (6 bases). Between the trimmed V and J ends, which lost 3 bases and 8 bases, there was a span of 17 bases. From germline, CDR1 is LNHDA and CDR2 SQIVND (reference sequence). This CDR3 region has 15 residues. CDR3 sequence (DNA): TGTGCCAGTAGTATTCCATTGACAGGTGTGGATGAGCAGTTCTTC. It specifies CASSIPLTGVDEQFF.

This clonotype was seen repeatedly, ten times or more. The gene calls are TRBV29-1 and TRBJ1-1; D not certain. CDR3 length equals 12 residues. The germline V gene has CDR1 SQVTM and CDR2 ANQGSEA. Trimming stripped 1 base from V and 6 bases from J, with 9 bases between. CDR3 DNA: TGCAGCGTTGAAGTCACAGATTCTGAAGCTTTCTTT. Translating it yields CSVEVTDSEAFF.

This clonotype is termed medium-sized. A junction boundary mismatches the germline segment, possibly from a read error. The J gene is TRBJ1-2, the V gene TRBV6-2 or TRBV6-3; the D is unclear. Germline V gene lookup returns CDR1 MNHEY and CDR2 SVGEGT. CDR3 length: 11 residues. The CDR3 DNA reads TGTGCCAGCAGTTGGATGACCAATTTTTCCTTC. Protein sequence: CASSWMTNFSF.

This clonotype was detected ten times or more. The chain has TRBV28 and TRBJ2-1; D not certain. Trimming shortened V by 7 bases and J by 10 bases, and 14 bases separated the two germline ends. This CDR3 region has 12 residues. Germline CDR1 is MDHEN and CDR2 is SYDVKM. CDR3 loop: CASNPDAGEQFF. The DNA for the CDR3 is TGTGCCAGCAATCCTGACGCTGGCGAGCAGTTCTTC.

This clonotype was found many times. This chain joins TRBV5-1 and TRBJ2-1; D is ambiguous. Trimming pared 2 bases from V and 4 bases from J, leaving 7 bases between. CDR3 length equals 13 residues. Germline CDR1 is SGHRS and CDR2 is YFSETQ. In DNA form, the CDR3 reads TGCGCCAGCAGCTTCGGAACTTACAATGAGCAGTTCTTC. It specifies CASSFGTYNEQFF.

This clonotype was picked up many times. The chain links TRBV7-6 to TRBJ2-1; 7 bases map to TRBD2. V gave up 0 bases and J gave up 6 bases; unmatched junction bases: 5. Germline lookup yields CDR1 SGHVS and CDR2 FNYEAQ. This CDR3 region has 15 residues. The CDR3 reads CASSLATGGGNEQFF. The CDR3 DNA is TGTGCCAGCAGCTTAGCAACGGGAGGTGGCAATGAGCAGTTCTTC. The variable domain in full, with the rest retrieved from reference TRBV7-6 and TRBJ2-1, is GAGVSQSPRYKVTKRGQDVALRCDPISGHVSLYWYRQALGQGPEFLTYFNYEAQQDKSGLPNDRFSAERPEGSISTLTIQRTEQRDSAMYRCASSLATGGGNEQFFGPGTRLTVL.

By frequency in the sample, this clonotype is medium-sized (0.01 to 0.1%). As DNA, the CDR3 is TGCAGCGTTGAAACTCTAGTACAGGGGGTCGCCGGGGAGCTGTTTTTT. Translating it yields CSVETLVQGVAGELFF. The V gene is TRBV29-1, the J gene TRBJ2-2, with TRBD1 matching 8 bases. Looked up from germline, CDR1 is SQVTM and CDR2 is ANQGSEA. Losses at the gene ends were 2 bases for V and 6 bases for J; bases not matched to a gene: 11. CDR3 length equals 16 residues.

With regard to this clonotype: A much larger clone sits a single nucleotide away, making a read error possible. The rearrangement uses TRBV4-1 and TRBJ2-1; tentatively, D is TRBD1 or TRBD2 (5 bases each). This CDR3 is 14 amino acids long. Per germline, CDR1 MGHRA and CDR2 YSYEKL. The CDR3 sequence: CASRQDWGYNEQFF. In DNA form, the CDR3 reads TGCGCCAGCAGACAAGACTGGGGGTACAATGAGCAGTTCTTC.

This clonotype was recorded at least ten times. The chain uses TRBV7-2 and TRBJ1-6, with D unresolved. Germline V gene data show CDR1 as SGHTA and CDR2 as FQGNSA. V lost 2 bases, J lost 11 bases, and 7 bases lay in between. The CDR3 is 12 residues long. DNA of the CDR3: TGTGCCAGCAGCTTATCGGAACCACCCCTCCACTTT. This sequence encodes CASSLSEPPLHF. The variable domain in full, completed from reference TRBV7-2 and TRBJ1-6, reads GAGVSQSPSNKVTEKGKDVELRCDPISGHTALYWYRQSLGQGLEFLIYFQGNSAPDKSGLPSDRFSAERTGGSVSTLTIQRTQQEDSAVYLCASSLSEPPLHFGNGTRLTVT.

CDR3 nucleotide sequence: TGTGCCAGCAGCGAAAGTTGGGGAGAGACCCAGTACTTC. Its translation: CASSESWGETQYF. The V call is TRBV7-9, the J call TRBJ2-5, with no clear D. Per the germline V gene, CDR1 is SEHNR and CDR2 is FQNEAQ (reference sequence). The CDR3 extends over 13 amino acids. Deletions cut 5 bases from V and 4 bases from J, with 11 bases between.

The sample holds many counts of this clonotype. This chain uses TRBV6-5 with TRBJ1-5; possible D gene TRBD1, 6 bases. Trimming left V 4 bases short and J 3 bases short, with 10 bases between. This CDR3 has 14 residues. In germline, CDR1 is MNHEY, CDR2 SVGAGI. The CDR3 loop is CASSSTGFNQPQHF. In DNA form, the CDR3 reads TGTGCCAGCAGTTCGACAGGTTTCAATCAGCCCCAGCATTTT.

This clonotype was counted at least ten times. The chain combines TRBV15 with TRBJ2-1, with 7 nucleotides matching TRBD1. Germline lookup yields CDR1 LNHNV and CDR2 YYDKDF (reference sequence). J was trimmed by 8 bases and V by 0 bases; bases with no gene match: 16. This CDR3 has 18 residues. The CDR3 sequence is CATSREVTYTGAEDEQFF. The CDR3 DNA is TGTGCCACCAGCAGAGAAGTAACTTACACAGGGGCTGAGGATGAGCAGTTCTTC.

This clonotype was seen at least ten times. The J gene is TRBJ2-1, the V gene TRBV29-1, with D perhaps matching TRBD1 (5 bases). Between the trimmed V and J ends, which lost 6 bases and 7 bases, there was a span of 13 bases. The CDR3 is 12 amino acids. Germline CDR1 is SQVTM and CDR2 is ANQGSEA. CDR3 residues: CSVSGYSNEQFF. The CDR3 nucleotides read TGCAGCGTCTCAGGGTATTCGAATGAGCAGTTCTTC.

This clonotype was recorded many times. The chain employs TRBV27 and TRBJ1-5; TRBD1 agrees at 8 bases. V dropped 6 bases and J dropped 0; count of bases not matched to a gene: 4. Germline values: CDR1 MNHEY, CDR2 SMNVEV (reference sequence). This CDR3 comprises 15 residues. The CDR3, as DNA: TGTGCCAGCAGGATACAGGGGGATAGCAATCAGCCCCAGCATTTT. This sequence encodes CASRIQGDSNQPQHF.

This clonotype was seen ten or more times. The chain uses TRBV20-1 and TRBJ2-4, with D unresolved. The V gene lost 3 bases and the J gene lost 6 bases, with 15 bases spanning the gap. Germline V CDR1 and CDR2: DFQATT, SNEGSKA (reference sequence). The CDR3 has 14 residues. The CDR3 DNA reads TGCAGTGCTAGCGGCTCGTTGTACGGAAACATTCAGTACTTC. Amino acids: CSASGSLYGNIQYF.

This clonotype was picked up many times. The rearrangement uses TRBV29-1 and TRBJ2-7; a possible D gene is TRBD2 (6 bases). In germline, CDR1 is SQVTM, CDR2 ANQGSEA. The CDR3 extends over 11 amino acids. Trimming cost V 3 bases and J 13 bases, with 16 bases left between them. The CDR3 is CSVETDGGAYF. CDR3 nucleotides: TGCAGCGTTGAGACGGACGGAGGGGCCTACTTC.

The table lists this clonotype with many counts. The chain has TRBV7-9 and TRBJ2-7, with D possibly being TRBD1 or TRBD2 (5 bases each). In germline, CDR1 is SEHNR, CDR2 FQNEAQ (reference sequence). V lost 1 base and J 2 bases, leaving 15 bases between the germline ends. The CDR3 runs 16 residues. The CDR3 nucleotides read TGTGCCAGCAGCTTAGGCCAGGGCCACGGGGCCTACGAGCAGTACTTC. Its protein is CASSLGQGHGAYEQYF.